This T cell receptor beta chain stems from a study of patients and donors after allogeneic stem cell transplantation. This clonotype was counted only a few times. A single record per CDR3 protein comes from TCRdb applying MiXCR to the RT-PCR reads. The repertoire has about 960,000 distinct CDR3 sequences, more than 15% of them found once; the top ten carry approximately 5.9%. The germline CDR1 and CDR2 sequences are SGHDT and YYEEEE. The CDR3 covers 15 residues. V was clipped by 1 base and J by 3 bases, with 13 bases between them. The sample taken for sequencing was blood, either unsorted or a sorted T cell fraction (not recorded which). The chain joins TRBV5-6 to TRBJ1-1; weak D call: TRBD1 (5 bases). The clonotype originates from a human donor who was either an allogeneic HSCT recipient or a stem cell or donor lymphocyte infusion donor (not recorded which). It is not recorded whose cells these are; they may come from a transplant donor. The CDR3 region is CASSLPGKEHTEAFF. CDR3 nucleotides: TGTGCCAGCAGCTTGCCAGGGAAGGAACACACTGAAGCTTTCTTT.